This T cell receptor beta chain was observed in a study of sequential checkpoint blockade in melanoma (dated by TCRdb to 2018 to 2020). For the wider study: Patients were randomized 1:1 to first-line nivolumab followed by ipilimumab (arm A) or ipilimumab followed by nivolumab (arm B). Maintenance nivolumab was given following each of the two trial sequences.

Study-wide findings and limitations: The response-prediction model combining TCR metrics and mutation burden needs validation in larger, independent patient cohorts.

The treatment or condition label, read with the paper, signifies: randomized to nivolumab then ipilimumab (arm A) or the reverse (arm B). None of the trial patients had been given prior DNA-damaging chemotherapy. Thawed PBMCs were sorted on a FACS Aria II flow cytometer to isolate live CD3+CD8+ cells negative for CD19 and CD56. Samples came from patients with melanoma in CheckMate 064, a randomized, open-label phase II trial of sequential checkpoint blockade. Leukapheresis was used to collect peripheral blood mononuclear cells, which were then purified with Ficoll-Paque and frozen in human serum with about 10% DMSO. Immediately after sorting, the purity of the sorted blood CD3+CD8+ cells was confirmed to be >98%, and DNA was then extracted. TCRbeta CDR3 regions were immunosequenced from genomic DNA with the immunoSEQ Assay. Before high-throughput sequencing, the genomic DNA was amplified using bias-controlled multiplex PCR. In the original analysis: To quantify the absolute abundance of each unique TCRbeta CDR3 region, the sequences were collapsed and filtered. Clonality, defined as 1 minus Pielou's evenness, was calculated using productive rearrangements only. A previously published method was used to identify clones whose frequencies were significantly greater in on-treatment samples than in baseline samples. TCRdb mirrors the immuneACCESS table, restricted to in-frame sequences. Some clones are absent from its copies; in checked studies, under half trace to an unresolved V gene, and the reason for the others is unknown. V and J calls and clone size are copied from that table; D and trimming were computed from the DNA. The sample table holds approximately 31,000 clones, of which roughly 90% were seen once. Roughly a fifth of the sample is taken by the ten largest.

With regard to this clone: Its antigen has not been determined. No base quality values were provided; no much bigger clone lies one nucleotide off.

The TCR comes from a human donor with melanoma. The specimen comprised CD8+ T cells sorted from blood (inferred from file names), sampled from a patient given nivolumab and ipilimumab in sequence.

The CDR3 protein sequence reads: CASSQDFQGGETQYF. The DNA sequence is TGCGCCAGCAGCCAAGATTTTCAGGGGGGAGAGACCCAGTACTTC. The sequence joins TRBV4-3 to TRBJ2-5; the D gene is perhaps TRBD1, on 7 matching bases. The CDR3 covers 15 residues, taking in both the cysteine and the phenylalanine. CDR3 DNA only is kept here, 45 bases in frame from base 1. Reading the germline V gene gives CDR1 LGHNA and CDR2 YSLEER. V is reduced by 0 bases and J by 4 bases, leaving a spacing of 12 bases between them.